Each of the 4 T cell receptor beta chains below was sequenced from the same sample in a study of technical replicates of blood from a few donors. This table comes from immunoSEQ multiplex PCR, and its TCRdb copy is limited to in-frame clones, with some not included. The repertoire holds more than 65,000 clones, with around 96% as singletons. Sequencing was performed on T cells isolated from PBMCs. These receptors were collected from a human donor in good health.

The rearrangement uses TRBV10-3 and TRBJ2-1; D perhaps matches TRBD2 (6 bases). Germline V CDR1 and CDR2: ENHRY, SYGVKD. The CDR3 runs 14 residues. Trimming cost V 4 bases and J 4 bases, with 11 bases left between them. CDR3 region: CAISAGVTYNEQFF. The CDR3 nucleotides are TGTGCCATCAGTGCGGGAGTGACTTACAATGAGCAGTTCTTC.

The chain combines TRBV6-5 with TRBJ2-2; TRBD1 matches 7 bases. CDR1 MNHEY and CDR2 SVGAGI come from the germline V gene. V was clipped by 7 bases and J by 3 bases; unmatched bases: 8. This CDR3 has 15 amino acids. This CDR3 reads CASMAYRGHTGELFF. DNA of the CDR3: TGTGCCAGCATGGCTTACAGGGGTCACACCGGGGAGCTGTTTTTT.

CDR3 residues: CASSEAWTGIWGEQFF. As DNA, the CDR3 is TGTGCCAGCAGTGAAGCCTGGACAGGGATCTGGGGTGAGCAGTTCTTC. The chain recombines TRBV2 with TRBJ2-1, with 8 bases lining up with TRBD1. This CDR3 has 16 amino acids. Unmatched junction bases numbered 10, after V lost 0 bases and J lost 9 bases. CDR1 and CDR2 from the germline V gene are SNHLY and FYNNEI.

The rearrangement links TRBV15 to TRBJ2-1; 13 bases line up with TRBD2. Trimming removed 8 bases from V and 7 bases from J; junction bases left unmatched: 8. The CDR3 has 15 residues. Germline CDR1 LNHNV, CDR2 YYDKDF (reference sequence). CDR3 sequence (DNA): TGTGCCACCCAAAGACTAGCGGGAGGCCTGAATGAGCAGTTCTTC. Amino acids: CATQRLAGGLNEQFF.